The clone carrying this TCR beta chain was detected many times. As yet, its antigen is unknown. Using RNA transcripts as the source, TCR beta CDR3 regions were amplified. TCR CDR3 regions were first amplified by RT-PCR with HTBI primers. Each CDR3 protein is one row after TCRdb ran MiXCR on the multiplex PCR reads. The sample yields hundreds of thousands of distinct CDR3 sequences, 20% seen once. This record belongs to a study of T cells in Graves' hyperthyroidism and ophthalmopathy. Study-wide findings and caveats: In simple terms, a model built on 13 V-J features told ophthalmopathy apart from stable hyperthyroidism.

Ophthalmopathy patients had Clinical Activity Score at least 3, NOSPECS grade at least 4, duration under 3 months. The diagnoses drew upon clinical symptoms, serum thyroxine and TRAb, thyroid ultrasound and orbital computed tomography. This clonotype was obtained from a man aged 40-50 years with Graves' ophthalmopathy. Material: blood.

The CDR3, as DNA: TGTGCCAGCAGTGGGACAGGGGGGGTGGGCAATCAGCCCCAGCATTTT. It is translated as CASSGTGGVGNQPQHF. This chain connects TRBV2 to TRBJ1-5; TRBD1 matches 10 bases. Germline V gives CDR1 SNHLY, CDR2 FYNNEI. This CDR3 region has 16 residues. Trimming cost V 4 bases and J 2 bases; bases outside gene matches: 5. Looking up the rest from reference TRBV2 and TRBJ1-5 gives the full variable domain: EPEVTQTPSHQVTQMGQEVILRCVPISNHLYFYWYRQILGQKVEFLVSFYNNEISEKSEIFDDQFSVERPDGSNFTLKIRSTKLEDSAMYFCASSGTGGVGNQPQHFGDGTRLSIL.